The 25 T cell receptor beta chains reported below all come from one sample, sequenced in a study of identical twins. TCRdb re-called the 5' RACE reads with MiXCR, one entry per CDR3 protein. The repertoire holds 1,800,000 or so distinct CDR3 sequences, with about 30% as singletons. Source material: cord blood. Receptors originate from a newborn girl in good health.

This clonotype has just a few counts. This chain joins TRBV6-6 and TRBJ1-1; weak D call: TRBD1 (6 bases). The germline V gene has CDR1 MNHNY and CDR2 SVGAGI (reference sequence). Trimming took off 7 bases at V and 1 base at J, with 13 bases between the two ends. The CDR3 sequence is 14 residues long. This CDR3 reads CASMEGGANTEAFF. The CDR3 DNA sequence: TGTGCCAGCATGGAGGGGGGCGCGAACACTGAAGCTTTCTTT.

The chain combines TRBV30 with TRBJ2-1, with D perhaps given as TRBD1 or TRBD2 (5 bases each). Deletions cut 3 bases from V and 6 bases from J, with 9 bases between. Germline V gene sequence: CDR1 GTSNPN, CDR2 SVGIG (reference sequence). The CDR3 sequence is 12 residues long. This CDR3 is CAWRPGGNEQFF. In nucleotides, the CDR3 is TGTGCCTGGAGACCTGGGGGCAATGAGCAGTTCTTC.

Concerning this clonotype: One end of the junction fails to match germline, which may point to a read error. J is TRBJ2-1 and V is TRBV11-3, with 7 bases that match TRBD2. CDR1 SGHNT and CDR2 YENEEA come from the germline V gene. CDR3 length: 15 residues. The DNA of the CDR3 is TGTGCCAGCAGCTTAGATACTAGCGCCTACGATGAGCAGTTCTTC. Residues: CASSLDTSAYDEQFF.

The J gene is TRBJ2-5, the V gene TRBV4-1; tentatively, D is TRBD1 or TRBD2 (5 bases each). The V and J ends lost 1 base and 5 bases respectively, with 17 bases between them. This CDR3 is built from 16 residues. The germline gives CDR1 MGHRA, CDR2 YSYEKL. The CDR3 nucleotides read TGCGCCAGCAGCCAAGTCTCTACTCGGGGCCGGGAGACCCAGTACTTC. Protein product: CASSQVSTRGRETQYF.

This rearrangement joins TRBV29-1 to TRBJ1-1, with TRBD1 as a possible D gene (5 bases). This CDR3 contains 14 residues. CDR1 and CDR2 (germline): SQVTM, ANQGSEA. Trimming cost V 3 bases and J 8 bases, with 19 bases left between them. The CDR3 bases are TGCAGCGTTGAGAAAGGGCAGGGATACTTCGAAGCTTTCTTT. It encodes CSVEKGQGYFEAFF.

This clonotype has a handful of counts. This chain uses TRBV20-1 with TRBJ1-1; 8 bases are shared with TRBD1. Germline values: CDR1 DFQATT, CDR2 SNEGSKA (reference sequence). J lost 4 bases, V lost 1 base, and 5 bases had no gene match. This CDR3 has 14 amino acids. CDR3 amino acids: CSARVQGARTEAFF. Here the CDR3 DNA reads TGCAGTGCTAGAGTCCAGGGGGCGCGCACTGAAGCTTTCTTT.

There are a few counts of this clonotype. The chain combines TRBV27 with TRBJ2-5; no clear D. The DNA end lines up better with TRBJ2-7; the J call may be wrong. In germline, CDR1 is MNHEY, CDR2 SMNVEV (reference sequence). This CDR3 has 13 residues. The CDR3 DNA reads TGTGCCAGCAGTTTAACGCTAGGCTACGAGCAGTACTTC. Translation gives CASSLTLGYEQYF.

This clonotype was recorded only once. The J gene is TRBJ1-4, the V gene TRBV20-1, with 8 bases that match TRBD1. Germline CDR1 reads DFQATT; CDR2 reads SNEGSKA (reference sequence). The J segment lost 1 base and the V segment lost 0 bases, leaving 7 bases of the junction unmatched. This CDR3 contains 17 residues. The CDR3 loop reads CSARDLLDRGTNEKLFF. CDR3 in DNA: TGCAGTGCTAGAGACCTACTTGACAGGGGAACTAATGAAAAACTGTTTTTT.

This clonotype was counted ten times or more. V and J are TRBV20-1 and TRBJ2-7; TRBD2 might be the D (6 bases). The germline V gene encodes CDR1 DFQATT and CDR2 SNEGSKA (reference sequence). The length of the CDR3 is 14 residues. Trimming took 4 bases from V and 1 from J, leaving 14 bases between them. The CDR3 is CSATDTSRSYEQYF. The DNA for the CDR3 is TGCAGTGCTACCGATACTAGCAGATCCTACGAGCAGTACTTC.

As for this clonotype: The junction does not match germline at one end; this may be a read error. V usage is TRBV6-1 and J usage is TRBJ1-4; 8 bases agree with TRBD1. CDR3 size: 18 residues. From germline, CDR1 is MNHNS and CDR2 SASEGT. The CDR3 loop reads CACSPRQGQAVANEKLFF. CDR3 in DNA: TGTGCCTGCAGCCCTCGACAGGGGCAGGCGGTGGCTAATGAAAAACTGTTTTTT.

In this sample, this clonotype turned up a few times. Written as DNA, the CDR3 is TGTGCCAGCAGTTTACCCCCCCGGCAGGGGGCTAGGAATGAGCAGTTCTTC. Its protein product is CASSLPPRQGARNEQFF. The rearrangement links TRBV12-3 or TRBV12-4 to TRBJ2-1, with 8 bases fitting TRBD1. The V gene end was trimmed by 2 bases and the J gene end by 7 bases; junction bases not matched to a gene: 13. The CDR3 has 17 amino acids.

This clonotype has only a few counts. The J gene is TRBJ2-7, the V gene TRBV4-2; 9 bases match TRBD2. Trimming cost V 1 base and J 0 bases; bases outside gene matches: 4. From germline, CDR1 is LGHNA and CDR2 YNFKEQ. The CDR3 is made up of 16 amino acids. The CDR3 is CASSQGGSGGSYEQYF. CDR3 DNA: TGTGCCAGCAGCCAAGGCGGTAGCGGGGGCTCCTACGAGCAGTACTTC.

This clonotype was recorded a few times. The V call is TRBV20-1, the J call TRBJ1-2, with 10 bases fitting TRBD1. The CDR3 totals 15 residues. With V trimmed by 0 bases and J by 2 bases, 3 bases remained unmatched. Germline CDR1 reads DFQATT; CDR2 reads SNEGSKA (reference sequence). The CDR3 reads CSARDSDRGNYGYTF. Written as DNA, the CDR3 is TGCAGTGCTAGAGATTCGGACAGGGGGAACTATGGCTACACCTTC.

This chain connects TRBV28 to TRBJ1-1, with D tentatively TRBD1 (5 bases). The germline CDR1 and CDR2 sequences are MDHEN and SYDVKM. V shed 3 bases and J shed 1 base, with 9 bases lying between them. This CDR3 contains 14 residues. In DNA, the CDR3 is TGTGCCAGCAGTTTCCCGGGGGAGAACACTGAAGCTTTCTTT. It translates to CASSFPGENTEAFF.

This clonotype came up a few times. The chain is built from TRBV20-1 and TRBJ2-7; D call uncertain. The germline gives CDR1 DFQATT, CDR2 SNEGSKA (reference sequence). The V end lost 6 bases, the J end lost 2 bases, and 17 bases lay between the germline ends. The CDR3 has 14 amino acids. The CDR3 reads CSARRPAGAYEQYF. DNA of the CDR3: TGCAGTGCCAGACGGCCGGCAGGCGCCTACGAGCAGTACTTC.

With respect to this clonotype: A junction end diverges from the germline sequence, so it may reflect a read error. J is TRBJ2-7 and V is TRBV7-2; D ambiguous. The DNA end favors TRBJ2-5, so the J call may be wrong. The CDR3 contains 12 residues. The germline gives CDR1 SGHTA, CDR2 FQGNSA. The CDR3 DNA reads as TGTGCCCGCAGCGCATCCCCAGAGACCCAGTACTTC. Protein: CARSASPETQYF.

The V gene is TRBV9, the J gene TRBJ1-4; a weak D match, TRBD1 (6 bases). Trimming left V 3 bases short and J 4 bases short, with 16 bases between. CDR3 length: 16 amino acids. Per germline, CDR1 SGDLS and CDR2 YYNGEE. The CDR3 loop is CASSGRQAAINEKLFF. DNA of the CDR3: TGTGCCAGCAGCGGCAGACAGGCTGCAATTAATGAAAAACTGTTTTTT.

The table lists this clonotype with a few counts. This sequence joins TRBV7-2 and TRBJ2-7; TRBD1 matches 10 bases. V trimming: 4 bases; J trimming: 0 bases; junction bases outside the gene matches: 9. The CDR3 spans 17 residues. Germline V CDR1 and CDR2: SGHTA, FQGNSA. The DNA of the CDR3 is TGTGCCAGCAGCTCCGGGACAGGGGTTTGGGGCTCCTACGAGCAGTACTTC. It encodes CASSSGTGVWGSYEQYF.

The chain couples TRBV20-1 to TRBJ1-2; 7 positions agree with TRBD1. V was clipped by 3 bases and J by 1 base; unmatched bases: 2. The CDR3 length is 13 residues. Germline V gene lookup returns CDR1 DFQATT and CDR2 SNEGSKA (reference sequence). The CDR3 DNA reads TGCAGTGCTAGCCAGGGGGTTAACTATGGCTACACCTTC. It encodes CSASQGVNYGYTF.

This clonotype appeared a few times. V is TRBV6-1 and J is TRBJ1-2; D is perhaps TRBD1 (5 bases). CDR1 is MNHNS, CDR2 SASEGT, per germline. The CDR3 runs 14 residues. Trimming left V 1 base short and J 8 bases short, with 14 bases between. CDR3 coding DNA: TGTGCCAGCAGTGAAGTGGGAGACGGGACGGGCTACACCTTC. As protein: CASSEVGDGTGYTF.

The chain carries TRBV20-1 and TRBJ1-4, with TRBD1 as a possible D gene (5 bases). Germline V gene data show CDR1 as DFQATT and CDR2 as SNEGSKA (reference sequence). V gave up 6 bases and J gave up 7 bases, with 15 bases separating them. CDR3 length equals 13 residues. The CDR3: CSALQPGGEKLFF. The CDR3 DNA sequence: TGCAGTGCCCTACAGCCTGGGGGTGAAAAACTGTTTTTT.

This clonotype was counted between two and nine times. The V call is TRBV5-1, the J call TRBJ2-1, with D perhaps matching TRBD1 or TRBD2 (5 bases each). The CDR3 consists of 13 residues. Germline CDR1 SGHRS, CDR2 YFSETQ. V was trimmed by 10 bases and J by 3 bases, leaving 14 bases between them. In DNA, the CDR3 is TGCGCCTCCCGGGACGCCAGCTACAATGAGCAGTTCTTC. Protein: CASRDASYNEQFF.

This clonotype was detected a few times. This chain uses TRBV2 with TRBJ1-6, with 10 positions matching TRBD1. The CDR3 is 14 residues long. Germline CDR1 and CDR2: SNHLY and FYNNEI. J was trimmed by 7 bases and V by 6 bases; bases with no gene match: 3. CDR3 amino acids: CASRGTGANSPLHF. The CDR3, as DNA: TGTGCCAGCAGGGGGACAGGGGCAAATTCACCCCTCCACTTT.

This clonotype has only a few counts. This chain uses TRBV15 with TRBJ2-1; D gene ambiguous. Germline values: CDR1 LNHNV, CDR2 YYDKDF (reference sequence). This CDR3 comprises 15 residues. Trimming took off 0 bases at V and 0 bases at J, with 6 bases between the two ends. The CDR3 region has the DNA TGTGCCACCAGCAGAGAAACGAGCTCCTACAATGAGCAGTTCTTC. Its translation is CATSRETSSYNEQFF.

This chain links TRBV28 with TRBJ1-1, with 9 bases lining up with TRBD1. There are 16 residues in the CDR3. Per the germline V gene, CDR1 is MDHEN and CDR2 is SYDVKM. J lost 0 bases, V lost 5 bases, and 7 bases had no gene match. CDR3 amino acids: CASSPRRDRVNTEAFF. For the CDR3, the DNA is TGTGCCAGCAGTCCCCGGAGGGACAGGGTGAACACTGAAGCTTTCTTT.